A single sample gave rise to the 32 T cell receptor beta chains below, sequenced in a study of cytomegalovirus exposure and HLA in healthy donors. Amplification used 60 Vbeta primers and 13 Jbeta primers. Assay: immunoSEQ multiplex PCR; the TCRdb copy retains only in-frame clones and omits some. This table holds approximately 47,000 clones. The source material was PBMCs. These receptors were collected from a male donor in good health and CMV-seronegative.

The DNA of the CDR3 is TGTGCCAGCAGCCAAGTACGGACTAGCGGGGGAACCGGGGAGCTGTTTTTT. It encodes CASSQVRTSGGTGELFF. The rearrangement joins TRBV4-2 to TRBJ2-2; 13 positions agree with TRBD2. The CDR3 consists of 17 residues. Germline V gene lookup returns CDR1 LGHNA and CDR2 YNFKEQ. With 1 base clipped from V and 5 bases from J, the junction kept 4 bases outside the gene matches.

The rearrangement uses TRBV5-1 and TRBJ2-7, with D possibly matching TRBD2 (5 bases). Germline values: CDR1 SGHRS, CDR2 YFSETQ. The V gene lost 0 bases and the J gene lost 4 bases, with 17 bases spanning the gap. The CDR3 has 16 residues. CDR3 sequence (DNA): TGCGCCAGCAGCTTGGTACCGGGATCCGTCGGTTACGAGCAGTACTTC. Translating it yields CASSLVPGSVGYEQYF.

The genes are TRBV19 and TRBJ1-1; tentative D call: TRBD1 (6 bases). The germline gives CDR1 LNHDA, CDR2 SQIVND (reference sequence). The germline V and J ends were trimmed by 4 bases and 1 base, with 10 bases remaining between them. The CDR3 sequence is 14 residues long. CDR3 nucleotide sequence: TGTGCCAGTAGTACAACAGGGACGAACACTGAAGCTTTCTTT. This gives the protein CASSTTGTNTEAFF.

The chain links TRBV5-6 to TRBJ1-2; D call uncertain. The CDR3 runs to 19 residues. V shed 0 bases and J shed 4 bases, with 25 bases lying between them. Germline CDR1 SGHDT, CDR2 YYEEEE. DNA for the CDR3: TGTGCCAGCAGCTTGGGCGGGGTTACGCGGGCCGCGGAGGGCTATGGCTACACCTTC. It yields the protein CASSLGGVTRAAEGYGYTF.

The V gene is TRBV5-6, the J gene TRBJ2-5; perhaps TRBD1 as D (5 bases). CDR3 length: 15 amino acids. Trimming took off 0 bases at V and 2 bases at J, with 11 bases between the two ends. Germline V gives CDR1 SGHDT, CDR2 YYEEEE. The CDR3 sequence is CASSLGGRAQETQYF. CDR3 in DNA: TGTGCCAGCAGCTTGGGAGGCAGGGCACAAGAGACCCAGTACTTC.

The chain joins TRBV5-1 to TRBJ2-7, with TRBD2 matching over 8 bases. Germline-derived CDR1 and CDR2 are SGHRS and YFSETQ. After removal of 0 bases from V and 3 bases from J, the junction contained 8 bases not matched to a gene. CDR3 length: 16 residues. The CDR3 protein is CASSLAGGAEGYEQYF. CDR3 coding DNA: TGCGCCAGCAGCTTGGCCGGGGGGGCAGAAGGCTACGAGCAGTACTTC.

The chain is built from TRBV19 and TRBJ1-1; D may be TRBD1 (5 bases). The V gene's germline CDR1 is LNHDA and CDR2 SQIVND (reference sequence). V was pared by 7 bases and J by 3 bases, with 12 bases between. This CDR3 spans 13 amino acids. The CDR3 sequence is CASTPPGDTEAFF. The CDR3 DNA sequence: TGTGCCAGTACCCCCCCGGGGGACACTGAAGCTTTCTTT. Full variable domain (rest looked up from reference TRBV19 and TRBJ1-1): DGGITQSPKYLFRKEGQNVTLSCEQNLNHDAMYWYRQDPGQGLRLIYYSQIVNDFQKGDIAEGYSVSREKKESFPLTVTSAQKNPTAFYLCASTPPGDTEAFFGQGTRLTVV.

This chain uses TRBV27 with TRBJ1-6; 9 bases agree with TRBD1. Germline-derived CDR1 and CDR2 are MNHEY and SMNVEV (reference sequence). There are 15 residues in the CDR3. Trimming removed 2 bases from V and 7 bases from J; junction bases left unmatched: 3. As DNA, the CDR3 is TGTGCCAGCAGTTTACACAGGGGGCTCAATTCACCCCTCCACTTT. This gives the protein CASSLHRGLNSPLHF.

This sequence joins TRBV7-9 and TRBJ2-7; 8 bases map to TRBD1. The CDR3 totals 15 residues. The germline CDR1 and CDR2 sequences are SEHNR and FQNEAQ (reference sequence). V gave up 2 bases and J gave up 2 bases; unmatched junction bases: 5. DNA of the CDR3: TGTGCCAGCAGCTTAACGGGACAGGCAGCCTACGAGCAGTACTTC. Its translation: CASSLTGQAAYEQYF.

The V and J genes are TRBV5-1 and TRBJ2-7; TRBD2 matches at 12 bases. Germline CDR1 SGHRS, CDR2 YFSETQ. The CDR3 runs 15 residues. V shed 4 bases, J shed 5 bases, and the junction held 7 bases outside the gene matches. The chain's CDR3 is CASSRGLAGPHEQYF. DNA of the CDR3: TGCGCCAGCAGCCGAGGACTAGCGGGGCCCCACGAGCAGTACTTC.

The chain carries TRBV7-6 and TRBJ2-3; D not certain. The V end lost 5 bases, the J end lost 1 base, and 4 bases lay between the germline ends. Germline V gene data show CDR1 as SGHVS and CDR2 as FNYEAQ. This CDR3 region has 12 residues. The CDR3 spells CASSPGTDTQYF. As DNA, the CDR3 is TGTGCCAGCAGCCCCGGCACAGATACGCAGTATTTT. The full variable domain, in which reference TRBV7-6 and TRBJ2-3 provide the parts outside the CDR3, is GAGVSQSPRYKVTKRGQDVALRCDPISGHVSLYWYRQALGQGPEFLTYFNYEAQQDKSGLPNDRFSAERPEGSISTLTIQRTEQRDSAMYRCASSPGTDTQYFGPGTRLTVL.

The V call is TRBV4-2, the J call TRBJ1-5; unclear D gene. Germline assignment: CDR1 LGHNA and CDR2 YNFKEQ. This CDR3 comprises 13 residues. The germline V and J ends were trimmed by 0 bases and 4 bases, with 4 bases remaining between them. This CDR3 reads CASSQDANQPQHF. CDR3 nucleotides: TGTGCCAGCAGCCAAGATGCGAATCAGCCCCAGCATTTT.

The chain employs TRBV5-1 and TRBJ2-7; the D gene is possibly TRBD2 (5 bases). Trimming pared 0 bases from V and 5 bases from J, leaving 9 bases between. Per germline, CDR1 SGHRS and CDR2 YFSETQ. The CDR3 loop spans 13 amino acids. The CDR3 region has the DNA TGCGCCAGCAGCTTGGAGTTCGGGGACGAGCAGTACTTC. Translating gives CASSLEFGDEQYF.

V gene TRBV11-2 combines with J gene TRBJ1-6; D perhaps matches TRBD1 (6 bases). Germline V CDR1 and CDR2: SGHAT, FQNNGV. Trimming took off 5 bases at V and 10 bases at J, with 15 bases between the two ends. This CDR3 has 14 residues. The CDR3 sequence: CASSMGQGASPLHF. For the CDR3, the DNA is TGTGCCAGCAGCATGGGACAAGGGGCCTCACCCCTCCACTTT.

V usage is TRBV30 and J usage is TRBJ1-3, with TRBD1 as a possible D gene (5 bases). The V end lost 5 bases, the J end lost 0 bases, and 8 bases lay between the germline ends. CDR1 is GTSNPN and CDR2 is SVGIG in the germline V gene (reference sequence). CDR3 length equals 13 residues. The CDR3 here is CAWDSRSGNTIYF. The CDR3 nucleotides are TGTGCCTGGGACAGCCGCTCTGGAAACACCATATATTTT.

Here the CDR3 reads CASSPRTGMNTEAFF. CDR3 DNA sequence: TGTGCCAGCAGTCCCCGGACAGGGATGAACACTGAAGCTTTCTTT. The chain couples TRBV27 to TRBJ1-1, with 8 positions matching TRBD1. The junction had 5 bases not matched to a gene; V was cut back by 5 bases and J by 0 bases. The CDR3 totals 15 residues. Germline-derived CDR1 and CDR2 are MNHEY and SMNVEV (reference sequence).

The rearrangement uses TRBV6-1 and TRBJ1-1; 8 positions match TRBD1. The CDR3 contains 15 residues. Germline V gene lookup returns CDR1 MNHNS and CDR2 SASEGT. The junction had 9 bases not matched to a gene; V was cut back by 6 bases and J by 3 bases. As DNA, the CDR3 is TGTGCCAGCAGGCAGGGGGCAAATTGGGACACTGAAGCTTTCTTT. It translates to CASRQGANWDTEAFF.

This chain joins TRBV4-1 and TRBJ2-5, with D unclear. The ends were cut back, 1 base at V and 0 bases at J, with 15 bases in the middle. In germline, CDR1 is MGHRA, CDR2 YSYEKL. The CDR3 loop spans 17 amino acids. The CDR3 is CASSQVISLEYQETQYF. Here the CDR3 DNA reads TGCGCCAGCAGCCAAGTTATAAGTCTAGAATACCAAGAGACCCAGTACTTC.

The CDR3 DNA reads as TGCGCCAGCAGCGACTCCGGGACAGGAGGCTATGGCTACACCTTC. Translation: CASSDSGTGGYGYTF. This chain uses TRBV5-1 with TRBJ1-2, with 8 bases fitting TRBD1. CDR3 length equals 15 residues. V shed 4 bases, J shed 4 bases, and the junction held 9 bases outside the gene matches. Per germline, CDR1 SGHRS and CDR2 YFSETQ.

The V gene is TRBV5-6, the J gene TRBJ2-7; 11 nucleotides line up with TRBD1. Germline loops: CDR1 SGHDT, CDR2 YYEEEE. This CDR3 region has 14 residues. V lost 4 bases and J lost 7; bases outside the gene matches: 7. CDR3 protein: CASSRWDRGREQYF. The CDR3 DNA is TGTGCCAGCAGCCGATGGGACAGGGGGAGGGAGCAGTACTTC.

V and J are TRBV20-1 and TRBJ2-7; D remains ambiguous. The germline V gene encodes CDR1 DFQATT and CDR2 SNEGSKA (reference sequence). V lost 5 bases and J lost 5, with 10 bases in between. This CDR3 contains 11 residues. The CDR3 reads CSAGRAHEQYF. The CDR3 region has the DNA TGCAGTGCTGGCCGTGCCCACGAGCAGTACTTC.

This rearrangement joins TRBV27 to TRBJ1-2, with 10 nucleotides matching TRBD1. CDR3 length equals 12 residues. The V and J ends lost 6 bases and 6 bases, in that order; junction bases with no gene match: 1. Germline V CDR1 and CDR2: MNHEY, SMNVEV (reference sequence). CDR3 DNA: TGTGCCAGCAGGACAGGGGGCAATGGCTACACCTTC. This codes for CASRTGGNGYTF.

CDR3 residues: CASSWTANTEAFF. DNA of the CDR3: TGCGCCAGCAGCTGGACAGCTAACACTGAAGCTTTCTTT. This chain uses TRBV5-1 with TRBJ1-1; TRBD1 is a possible D gene (6 bases). Germline-derived CDR1 and CDR2 are SGHRS and YFSETQ. CDR3 length: 13 amino acids. The V and J ends lost 3 bases and 2 bases respectively, with 8 bases between them.

This rearrangement joins TRBV5-1 to TRBJ1-1; the match to TRBD1 covers 7 bases. This CDR3 comprises 17 residues. After removal of 0 bases from V and 1 base from J, the junction contained 9 bases not matched to a gene. The germline CDR1 and CDR2 sequences are SGHRS and YFSETQ. CDR3 protein: CASSLGPRQGKNTEAFF. The CDR3 nucleotides read TGCGCCAGCAGCTTGGGCCCCCGACAGGGAAAGAACACTGAAGCTTTCTTT.

The gene calls are TRBV7-3 and TRBJ2-4; possibly TRBD1 for D (5 bases). Per the germline V gene, CDR1 is SGHTA and CDR2 is FQGTGA. CDR3 length equals 15 residues. V was cut by 5 bases and J by 7 bases, with 18 bases left in between. The CDR3 protein is CASSPNGLKGNIQYF. The CDR3 nucleotides read TGTGCCAGCAGCCCGAATGGCCTTAAGGGGAACATTCAGTACTTC.

The rearrangement joins TRBV10-2 to TRBJ1-4; tentative D call: TRBD1 (5 bases). Germline CDR1 and CDR2: WSHSY and SAAADI. There are 16 residues in the CDR3. V was clipped by 6 bases and J by 7 bases, with 21 bases between them. CDR3 nucleotides: TGCGCCAGCAGCGACCCTTTCAGGGAAAGGTTTGAAAAACTGTTTTTT. Amino acid sequence: CASSDPFRERFEKLFF.

The chain has TRBV5-6 and TRBJ2-7; TRBD1 aligns across 7 bases. The CDR3 covers 15 residues. Germline V gene lookup returns CDR1 SGHDT and CDR2 YYEEEE. Trimming took 3 bases from V and 2 from J; bases not matched to a gene: 8. CDR3 protein: CASSSRDSPTYEQYF. CDR3 coding DNA: TGTGCCAGCAGCTCTCGGGACAGCCCTACCTACGAGCAGTACTTC. Drawing the rest from reference TRBV5-6 and TRBJ2-7, the complete variable domain is DAGVTQSPTHLIKTRGQQVTLRCSPKSGHDTVSWYQQALGQGPQFIFQYYEEEERQRGNFPDRFSGHQFPNYSSELNVNALLLGDSALYLCASSSRDSPTYEQYFGPGTRLTVT.

J is TRBJ2-7 and V is TRBV28; TRBD1 matches 9 bases. This CDR3 contains 14 residues. Germline V gene data show CDR1 as MDHEN and CDR2 as SYDVKM. V lost 7 bases, J lost 4 bases, and 8 bases stayed unmatched. The CDR3 nucleotides are TGTGCCAGCAACCCTGGACAGGGGTGGTACGAGCAGTACTTC. Translated, it gives CASNPGQGWYEQYF.

The chain is built from TRBV29-1 and TRBJ1-1, with 7 bases aligning to TRBD1. The germline V gene has CDR1 SQVTM and CDR2 ANQGSEA. After removal of 1 base from V and 12 bases from J, the junction contained 5 bases not matched to a gene. The CDR3 runs 11 residues. CDR3: CSVEAGGGSFF. In DNA form, the CDR3 reads TGCAGCGTTGAAGCAGGAGGGGGCTCTTTCTTT.

The CDR3 nucleotides are TGTGCCAGCACGGGACTAGCGATGGGTACGCAGTATTTT. The encoded protein is CASTGLAMGTQYF. The genes are TRBV6-5 and TRBJ2-3; 10 nucleotides align to TRBD2. The junction had 6 bases not matched to a gene; V was cut back by 7 bases and J by 8 bases. The germline V gene encodes CDR1 MNHEY and CDR2 SVGAGI. The CDR3 totals 13 residues.

The chain recombines TRBV27 with TRBJ1-6, with D possibly being TRBD1 (6 bases). The CDR3 covers 15 residues. In germline, CDR1 is MNHEY, CDR2 SMNVEV (reference sequence). Trimming shortened V by 5 bases and J by 4 bases, and 12 bases separated the two germline ends. The CDR3 bases are TGTGCCAGCAGTGACAGCGACAGGTATAATTCACCCCTCCACTTT. It specifies CASSDSDRYNSPLHF.

This chain uses TRBV30 with TRBJ1-2; TRBD1 might be the D (5 bases). Trimming cost V 1 base and J 2 bases, with 11 bases left between them. There are 14 residues in the CDR3. CDR1 and CDR2 (germline): GTSNPN, SVGIG (reference sequence). The chain's CDR3 is CAWSAGRENYGYTF. CDR3 DNA: TGTGCCTGGAGTGCGGGGCGGGAGAACTATGGCTACACCTTC.